What follows are 22 T cell receptor beta chains derived from one specimen sequenced in a study of cytomegalovirus exposure and HLA in healthy donors. PCR employed 60 Vbeta and 13 Jbeta primers. Using immunoSEQ multiplex PCR, the repertoire was profiled, and TCRdb retains in-frame clones only, with some absent. The data show 93,000 or so clones, with approximately 73% seen just once and 10% held by the top ten. Specimen: PBMCs. These receptors came from a woman between 18 and 29 years old in good health and CMV-seropositive.

This clone was found a few times. This sequence joins TRBV18 and TRBJ1-2, with D unclear. The ends were cut back, 1 base at V and 2 bases at J, with 8 bases in the middle. CDR3 length equals 14 residues. The germline V gene encodes CDR1 KGHSH and CDR2 LQKENI. The CDR3 sequence is CASSPQHRNYGYTF. For the CDR3, the DNA is TGTGCCAGCTCACCACAACACAGAAACTATGGCTACACCTTC.

The chain has TRBV27 and TRBJ2-1; tentative D call: TRBD2 (6 bases). Germline V gene data show CDR1 as MNHEY and CDR2 as SMNVEV (reference sequence). This CDR3 is built from 12 residues. Trimming cost V 11 bases and J 7 bases, with 15 bases left between them. The chain's CDR3 is CAVGTRWNEQFF. CDR3 coding DNA: TGTGCCGTTGGGACTCGGTGGAATGAGCAGTTCTTC.

The sample holds one count of this clone. The V gene is TRBV27, the J gene TRBJ1-2, with D possibly TRBD1 on 6 matching bases. This CDR3 comprises 14 residues. Between the trimmed V and J ends, which lost 3 bases and 4 bases, there was a span of 12 bases. Per germline, CDR1 MNHEY and CDR2 SMNVEV (reference sequence). The CDR3 is CASSFHVGAYGYTF. DNA for the CDR3: TGTGCCAGCAGTTTCCATGTGGGGGCCTATGGCTACACCTTC.

This clone has more than one count but fewer than ten. CDR3: CASSPTGQHEQFF. The CDR3 coding sequence is TGTGCCAGCAGTCCAACAGGGCAACATGAGCAGTTCTTC. This chain links TRBV28 with TRBJ2-1, with a tentative D call TRBD1 (6 bases). Germline V CDR1 and CDR2: MDHEN, SYDVKM. The CDR3 loop spans 13 amino acids. Trimming stripped 5 bases from V and 8 bases from J, with 13 bases between.

This clone appeared once. This chain connects TRBV7-8 to TRBJ1-1; no firm D call. From germline, CDR1 is SGHVS and CDR2 FQNEAQ. The CDR3 sequence is 13 residues long. V was pared by 7 bases and J by 1 base, with 10 bases between. CDR3 bases: TGTGCCAGCAAAACCGGTGAGAACACTGAAGCTTTCTTT. Translation gives CASKTGENTEAFF.

This rearrangement joins TRBV27 to TRBJ2-7; a weak D match, TRBD2 (6 bases). Deletions cut 5 bases from V and 4 bases from J, with 18 bases between. The germline CDR1 and CDR2 sequences are MNHEY and SMNVEV (reference sequence). This CDR3 has 15 amino acids. CDR3 bases: TGTGCCAGCAGTGCCCCGATGGGCGGGAAATACGAGCAGTACTTC. Translating it yields CASSAPMGGKYEQYF.

There are a few counts of this clone. This chain joins TRBV20-1 and TRBJ1-2, with 7 bases matching TRBD1. Germline V gene lookup returns CDR1 DFQATT and CDR2 SNEGSKA (reference sequence). The V gene end was trimmed by 4 bases and the J gene end by 6 bases; junction bases not matched to a gene: 2. The CDR3 runs to 11 residues. The CDR3, as DNA: TGCAGTGCTATCAGGGGGAATGGCTACACCTTC. Translation gives CSAIRGNGYTF.

This chain uses TRBV11-3 with TRBJ2-3, with 7 bases identical to TRBD2. V was pared by 4 bases and J by 1 base, with 14 bases of the junction left unmatched. The V gene's germline CDR1 is SGHNT and CDR2 YENEEA. The CDR3 consists of 18 residues. CDR3 bases: TGTGCCAGCAGCTCGGTTGCCTTTAGCGGGCCGGGCACAGATACGCAGTATTTT. This codes for CASSSVAFSGPGTDTQYF.

This clone was counted once. V and J are TRBV27 and TRBJ2-7; 9 nucleotides agree with TRBD1. The germline gives CDR1 MNHEY, CDR2 SMNVEV (reference sequence). CDR3 length: 14 amino acids. V trimming: 8 bases; J trimming: 4 bases; junction bases outside the gene matches: 9. CDR3 loop: CASSQQGAIYEQYF. The CDR3 bases are TGTGCCAGCTCCCAACAGGGGGCTATATACGAGCAGTACTTC.

V gene TRBV25-1 combines with J gene TRBJ1-1; TRBD1 matches 9 bases. J was trimmed by 6 bases and V by 8 bases; bases with no gene match: 10. CDR3 length: 14 amino acids. Germline assignment: CDR1 MGHDK and CDR2 SYGVNS. As DNA, the CDR3 is TGTGCCAGCCATACGGACAGGGGAATCCCTGAAGCTTTCTTT. This encodes CASHTDRGIPEAFF.

The chain is built from TRBV20-1 and TRBJ2-5; TRBD2 agrees at 7 bases. V shed 2 bases and J 14 bases; nucleotides not matched to a gene: 8. CDR1 DFQATT and CDR2 SNEGSKA come from the germline V gene (reference sequence). CDR3 size: 11 residues. CDR3 residues: CSARRVLAKYF. CDR3 in DNA: TGCAGTGCTAGACGCGTACTAGCGAAATACTTC.

The chain links TRBV7-2 to TRBJ2-5; 8 nucleotides align to TRBD1. This CDR3 is built from 16 residues. Germline values: CDR1 SGHTA, CDR2 FQGNSA. Trimming took 3 bases from V and 5 from J; bases not matched to a gene: 11. DNA for the CDR3: TGTGCCAGCAGCTTGGGCGGGGACAGGCGGATTGAGACCCAGTACTTC. Translation: CASSLGGDRRIETQYF. Full variable domain (remainder filled in from reference TRBV7-2 and TRBJ2-5): GAGVSQSPSNKVTEKGKDVELRCDPISGHTALYWYRQSLGQGLEFLIYFQGNSAPDKSGLPSDRFSAERTGGSVSTLTIQRTQQEDSAVYLCASSLGGDRRIETQYFGPGTRLLVL.

This chain uses TRBV5-5 with TRBJ1-3, with TRBD1 matching 8 bases. J was trimmed by 1 base and V by 5 bases; bases with no gene match: 11. This CDR3 is built from 17 residues. Looked up from germline, CDR1 is SGHKS and CDR2 is YYEKEE (reference sequence). The CDR3 bases are TGTGCCAGCAGTCAAGCTCCAGGGGGCGCGTCTGGAAACACCATATATTTT. Amino acids: CASSQAPGGASGNTIYF. Combining the CDR3 with reference TRBV5-5 and TRBJ1-3 gives the whole variable domain DAGVTQSPTHLIKTRGQQVTLRCSPISGHKSVSWYQQVLGQGPQFIFQYYEKEERGRGNFPDRFSARQFPNYSSELNVNALLLGDSALYLCASSQAPGGASGNTIYFGEGSWLTVV.

The CDR3 here is CASSEIGQGGYGYTF. For the CDR3, the DNA is TGTGCCAGCAGTGAGATTGGACAGGGAGGTTATGGCTACACCTTC. V gene TRBV6-1 combines with J gene TRBJ1-2; TRBD1 agrees at 8 bases. Germline-derived CDR1 and CDR2 are MNHNS and SASEGT. The CDR3 covers 15 residues. V shed 3 bases, J shed 5 bases, and the junction held 8 bases outside the gene matches.

This clone was observed a handful of times. The chain recombines TRBV9 with TRBJ1-4; 8 nucleotides align to TRBD1. CDR3 length: 14 residues. The germline CDR1 and CDR2 sequences are SGDLS and YYNGEE. The V gene end was trimmed by 0 bases and the J gene end by 8 bases; junction bases not matched to a gene: 3. DNA of the CDR3: TGTGCCAGCAGCGTAGGGACAGGGAACGAAAAACTGTTTTTT. Its protein product is CASSVGTGNEKLFF.

The DNA of the CDR3 is TGTGCCAGCAGCGTAACTGACTACGGGGTCCCAGATACGCAGTATTTT. This gives the protein CASSVTDYGVPDTQYF. The chain joins TRBV9 to TRBJ2-3; TRBD2 might be the D (5 bases). The germline V gene encodes CDR1 SGDLS and CDR2 YYNGEE. V was trimmed by 1 base and J by 4 bases, leaving 16 bases between them. The CDR3 has 16 residues.

The rearrangement joins TRBV5-1 to TRBJ1-5; D is uncertain. Germline CDR1 reads SGHRS; CDR2 reads YFSETQ. The CDR3 spans 17 residues. Trimming shortened V by 0 bases and J by 4 bases, and 17 bases separated the two germline ends. CDR3 amino acids: CASSLDPVIALNQPQHF. The CDR3 DNA reads TGCGCCAGCAGCTTGGATCCCGTGATAGCTCTTAATCAGCCCCAGCATTTT.

This clone was observed a single time. The rearrangement joins TRBV5-1 to TRBJ2-7; 8 bases line up with TRBD1. Germline CDR1 is SGHRS and CDR2 is YFSETQ. V dropped 1 base and J dropped 1; count of bases not matched to a gene: 1. This CDR3 comprises 14 residues. For the CDR3, the DNA is TGCGCCAGCAGCTTGTGGACAGGGTCCTACGAGCAGTACTTC. Protein: CASSLWTGSYEQYF.

The chain uses TRBV4-1 and TRBJ2-7, with a tentative D call TRBD1 (6 bases). In germline, CDR1 is MGHRA, CDR2 YSYEKL. This CDR3 has 19 residues. Trimming took off 4 bases at V and 2 bases at J, with 27 bases between the two ends. The DNA of the CDR3 is TGCGCCAGCAGCCGACAAACCCTAAAGGAGACAGGCCTTACCTACGAGCAGTACTTC. This codes for CASSRQTLKETGLTYEQYF.

A word on this clone: The junction does not match germline at one end; this may be a read error. J is TRBJ1-5 and V is TRBV18; 8 nucleotides match TRBD1. CDR3 size: 13 residues. CDR1 and CDR2 (germline): KGHSH, LQKENI. CDR3 region: CASSQNEGQDRVF. The CDR3 bases are TGTGCCAGCTCACAGAACGAGGGACAGGATCGAGTTTTT.

CDR3 sequence (DNA): TGTGCCAGCAGCGTAGGAGTGAATTACGAGCAGTACTTC. Amino acid sequence: CASSVGVNYEQYF. This chain joins TRBV9 and TRBJ2-7; D remains ambiguous. The V and J ends lost 0 bases and 4 bases respectively, with 8 bases between them. The CDR3 runs 13 residues. From germline, CDR1 is SGDLS and CDR2 YYNGEE.

This clone was seen a few times. This chain links TRBV6-6 with TRBJ1-5; TRBD1 is a possible D gene (5 bases). This CDR3 is 11 amino acids long. The V end was cut by 6 bases, the J end by 11 bases, with 11 bases between. CDR1 is MNHNY and CDR2 is SVGAGI in the germline V gene (reference sequence). The CDR3 sequence is CASSQGSAQHF. CDR3 sequence (DNA): TGTGCCAGCAGCCAGGGTTCAGCCCAGCATTTT.